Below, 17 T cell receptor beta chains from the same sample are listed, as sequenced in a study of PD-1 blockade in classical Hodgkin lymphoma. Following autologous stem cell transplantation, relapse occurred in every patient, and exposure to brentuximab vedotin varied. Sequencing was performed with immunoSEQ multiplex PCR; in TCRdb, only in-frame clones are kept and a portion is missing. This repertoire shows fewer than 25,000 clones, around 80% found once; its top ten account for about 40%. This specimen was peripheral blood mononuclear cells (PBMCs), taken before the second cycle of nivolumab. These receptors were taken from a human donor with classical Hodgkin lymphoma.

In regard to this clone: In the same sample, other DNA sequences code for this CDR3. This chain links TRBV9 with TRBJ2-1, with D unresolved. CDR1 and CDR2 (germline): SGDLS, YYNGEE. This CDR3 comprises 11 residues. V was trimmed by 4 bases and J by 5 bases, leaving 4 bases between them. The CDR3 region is CASSLNNEQFF. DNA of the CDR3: TGTGCCAGCAGCCTTAACAATGAGCAGTTCTTC. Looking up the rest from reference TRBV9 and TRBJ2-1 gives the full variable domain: DSGVTQTPKHLITATGQRVTLRCSPRSGDLSVYWYQQSLDQGLQFLIQYYNGEERAKGNILERFSAQQFPDLHSELNLSSLELGDSALYFCASSLNNEQFFGPGTRLTVL.

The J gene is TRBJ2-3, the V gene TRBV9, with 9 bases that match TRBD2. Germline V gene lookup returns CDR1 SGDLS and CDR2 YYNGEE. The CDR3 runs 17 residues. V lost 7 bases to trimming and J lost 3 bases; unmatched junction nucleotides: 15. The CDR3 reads CASGPRIAGVFTDTQYF. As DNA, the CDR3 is TGTGCCAGCGGCCCTCGGATAGCGGGAGTATTTACAGATACGCAGTATTTT.

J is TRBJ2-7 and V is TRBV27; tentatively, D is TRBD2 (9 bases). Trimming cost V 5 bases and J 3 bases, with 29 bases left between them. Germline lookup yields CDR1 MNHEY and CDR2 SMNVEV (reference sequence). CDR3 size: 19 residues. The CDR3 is CASSTAGGASAGGVYEQYF. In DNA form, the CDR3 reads TGTGCCAGCAGTACAGCAGGGGGCGCATCGGCGGGAGGGGTCTACGAGCAGTACTTC.

CDR3 DNA sequence: TGTGCCAGCCGACAGGCCCCCTACACCTTC. Translation gives CASRQAPYTF. The genes are TRBV21-1 and TRBJ1-2; the table's D gene call, TRBD1, was not cross checked with the DNA. TRBV21-1 counts as a pseudogene. The CDR3 extends over 10 amino acids.

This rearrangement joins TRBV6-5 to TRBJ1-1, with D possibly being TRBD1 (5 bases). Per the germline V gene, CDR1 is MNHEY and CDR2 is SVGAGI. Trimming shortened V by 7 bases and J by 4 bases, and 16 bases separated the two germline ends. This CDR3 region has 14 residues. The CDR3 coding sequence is TGTGCCAGCAAGGGGACCATGATGGGCACTGAAGCTTTCTTT. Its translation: CASKGTMMGTEAFF.

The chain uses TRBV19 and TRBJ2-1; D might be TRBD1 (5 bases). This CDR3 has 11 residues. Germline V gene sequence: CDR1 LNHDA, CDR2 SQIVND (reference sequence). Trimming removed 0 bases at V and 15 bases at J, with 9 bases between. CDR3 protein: CASSIDRVPFF. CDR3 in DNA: TGTGCCAGTAGTATAGACAGGGTTCCGTTCTTC.

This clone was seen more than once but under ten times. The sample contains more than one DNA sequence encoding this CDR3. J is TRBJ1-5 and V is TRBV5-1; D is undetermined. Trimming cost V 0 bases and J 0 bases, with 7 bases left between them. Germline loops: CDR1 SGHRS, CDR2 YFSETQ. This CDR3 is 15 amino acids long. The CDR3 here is CASSLVGGSNQPQHF. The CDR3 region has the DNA TGCGCCAGCAGCTTGGTGGGCGGTAGCAATCAGCCCCAGCATTTT.

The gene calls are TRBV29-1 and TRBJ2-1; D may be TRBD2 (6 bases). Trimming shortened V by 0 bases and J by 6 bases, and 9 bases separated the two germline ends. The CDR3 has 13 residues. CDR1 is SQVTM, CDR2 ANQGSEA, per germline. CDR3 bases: TGCAGCGTTGAAGATCCCGGGGGCAATGAGCAGTTCTTC. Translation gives CSVEDPGGNEQFF.

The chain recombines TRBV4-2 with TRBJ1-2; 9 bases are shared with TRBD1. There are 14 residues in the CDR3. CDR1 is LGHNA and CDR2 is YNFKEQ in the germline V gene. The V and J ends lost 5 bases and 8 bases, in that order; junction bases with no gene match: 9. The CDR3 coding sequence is TGTGCCAGCAGCTATGACAGGGGGAGACGGGGCTACACCTTC. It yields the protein CASSYDRGRRGYTF.

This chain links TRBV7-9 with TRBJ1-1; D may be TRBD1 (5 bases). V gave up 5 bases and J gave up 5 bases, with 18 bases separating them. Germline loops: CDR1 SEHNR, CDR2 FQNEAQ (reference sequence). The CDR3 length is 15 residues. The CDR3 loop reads CASSRWRDLGTEAFF. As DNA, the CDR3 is TGTGCCAGCAGCCGATGGAGGGACTTAGGGACTGAAGCTTTCTTT.

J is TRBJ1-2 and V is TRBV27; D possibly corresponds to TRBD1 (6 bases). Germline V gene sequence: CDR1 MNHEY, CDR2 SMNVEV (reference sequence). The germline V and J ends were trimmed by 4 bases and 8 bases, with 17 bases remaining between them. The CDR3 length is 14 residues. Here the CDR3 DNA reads TGTGCCAGCAGTTCCAAAACAGGGTTGAGGGGCTACACCTTC. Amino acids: CASSSKTGLRGYTF.

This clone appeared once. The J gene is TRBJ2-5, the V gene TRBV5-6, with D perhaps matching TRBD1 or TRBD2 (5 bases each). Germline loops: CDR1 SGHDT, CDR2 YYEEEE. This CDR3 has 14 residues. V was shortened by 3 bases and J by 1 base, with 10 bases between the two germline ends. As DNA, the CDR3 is TGTGCCAGCAGCTCGTGGGGGTTCCAAGAGACCCAGTACTTC. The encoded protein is CASSSWGFQETQYF. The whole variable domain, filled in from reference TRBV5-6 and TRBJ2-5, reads DAGVTQSPTHLIKTRGQQVTLRCSPKSGHDTVSWYQQALGQGPQFIFQYYEEEERQRGNFPDRFSGHQFPNYSSELNVNALLLGDSALYLCASSSWGFQETQYFGPGTRLLVL.

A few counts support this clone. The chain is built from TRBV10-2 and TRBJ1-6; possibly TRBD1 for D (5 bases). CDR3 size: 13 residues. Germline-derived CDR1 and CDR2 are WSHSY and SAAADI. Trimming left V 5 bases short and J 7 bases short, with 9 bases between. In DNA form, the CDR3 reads TGCGCCAGCAGTTGGGACCAAAATTCACCCCTCCACTTT. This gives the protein CASSWDQNSPLHF.

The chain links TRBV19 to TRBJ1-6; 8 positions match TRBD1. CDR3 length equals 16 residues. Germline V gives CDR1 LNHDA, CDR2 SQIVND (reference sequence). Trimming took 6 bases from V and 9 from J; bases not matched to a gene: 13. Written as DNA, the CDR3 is TGTGCCAGTAGACTGGACAGGGCATATGATACTTCACCCCTCCACTTT. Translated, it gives CASRLDRAYDTSPLHF.

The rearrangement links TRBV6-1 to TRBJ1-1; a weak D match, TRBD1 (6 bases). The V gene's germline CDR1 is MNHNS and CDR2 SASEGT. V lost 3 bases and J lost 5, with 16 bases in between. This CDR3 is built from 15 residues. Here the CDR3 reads CASSDRGGGMTEAFF. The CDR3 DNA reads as TGTGCCAGCAGTGACAGGGGAGGTGGTATGACTGAAGCTTTCTTT.

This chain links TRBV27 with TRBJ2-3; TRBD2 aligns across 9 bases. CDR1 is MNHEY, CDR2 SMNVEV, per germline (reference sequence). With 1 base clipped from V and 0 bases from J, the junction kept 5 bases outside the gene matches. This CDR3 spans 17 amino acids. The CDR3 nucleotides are TGTGCCAGCAGTTTATGGGGGACTAGCCCTAGCACAGATACGCAGTATTTT. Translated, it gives CASSLWGTSPSTDTQYF.

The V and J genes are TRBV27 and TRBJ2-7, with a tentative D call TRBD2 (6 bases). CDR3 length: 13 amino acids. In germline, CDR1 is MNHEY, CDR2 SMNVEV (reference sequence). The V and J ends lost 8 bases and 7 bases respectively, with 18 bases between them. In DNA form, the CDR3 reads TGTGCCAGCCGAAATTCGGGACTCAGAGAGCAGTACTTC. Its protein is CASRNSGLREQYF.